These T cell receptor beta chains were read from a single sample in a study of neurological immune-mediated disorders. MiXCR was run by TCRdb on the 5' RACE reads, yielding one entry per CDR3 protein. The repertoire holds 77,000 or so distinct CDR3 sequences, under 10% seen once, with 1.5% to 2% in the top ten. Sequences were obtained from PBMCs. These TCRs come from a man between 45 and 60 years old in good health. The CDR3 runs from the conserved cysteine through the conserved F or W. A D gene is named only where the DNA matches it firmly. Only part of the rows carry a size: once, few, many, or a class if the clone is expanded.

>.|many|TRBJ2-7|TRBV14|16
TGTGCCAGCAGCCAAGAGCTGGACAGCGTGAAGGGCGAGCAGTACTTC
CASSQELDSVKGEQYF
>.|many|TRBJ1-1|TRBV20-1|16
TGCAGTGCGCGCGACATATCTCTCCGAACCACCTCTACCGCTTTCTTT
CSARDISLRTTSTAFF
>TRBD2|many|TRBJ2-1|TRBV6-2/TRBV6-3|14
TGTGCCAGCAGCCGGGACTATCTATTCGGTGAGCAGTTCTTC
CASSRDYLFGEQFF
>.|many|TRBJ1-1|TRBV27|14
TGTGTCAGCAGTTTAAACGGCCCGAACACTGAAGCTTTCTTT
CVSSLNGPNTEAFF
>.|many|TRBJ2-1|TRBV5-1|14
TGCGCCAGCAGCTTAAGCGACTCCTACAATGAGCAGTTCTTC
CASSLSDSYNEQFF
>TRBD1|many|TRBJ2-7|TRBV12-3/TRBV12-4|16
TGTGCCAGCAGAAGAAATGTGGACAGGAACCCCTACGAGCAGTACTTC
CASRRNVDRNPYEQYF
>.|many|TRBJ1-1|TRBV2|13
TGTGCCACCTTGCGGCAGGGGAGGACTGAAGCTTTCTTT
CATLRQGRTEAFF
>.|.|TRBJ2-5|TRBV9|13
TGTGCCAGCAGCGTAGGGACGACTGGGACCCAGTACTTC
CASSVGTTGTQYF
>.|many|TRBJ2-5|TRBV5-6|11
TGTGCCAGCAGCCGACAAGAGACCCAGTACTTC
CASSRQETQYF
>TRBD2|many|TRBJ2-3|TRBV6-2/TRBV6-3|18
TGTGCCAGCAGGGTAGCGGGAAGATCTATCCACAGCACAGATACGCAGTATTTT
CASRVAGRSIHSTDTQYF
>TRBD2|few|TRBJ2-7|TRBV5-1|18
TGCGCCAGCAGCTTGGACAGTAAGGGGACTAGCGGCCCCGGGGAGCAGTACTTC
CASSLDSKGTSGPGEQYF
>.|many|TRBJ1-6|TRBV5-1|18
TGCGCCAGCAGCTTGAAAGCGGACATGGGATCCTATAATTCACCCCTCCACTTT
CASSLKADMGSYNSPLHF
>.|many|TRBJ2-3|TRBV14|15
TGTGCCAGCAGCCGGCTCAGCATTCGCACAGATACGCAGTATTTT
CASSRLSIRTDTQYF
>TRBD1|many|TRBJ1-4|TRBV12-3/TRBV12-4|15
TGTGCCAGCAGAATCGGGACAGGGGAAGCTGAAAAACTGTTTTTT
CASRIGTGEAEKLFF
>TRBD1|many|TRBJ1-2|TRBV7-2|14
TGTGCCAGCAGCCCCGGGACAGGGCAGAGTGGCTACACCTTC
CASSPGTGQSGYTF
>TRBD1|.|TRBJ1-1|TRBV28|13
TGTGCCAGCAGGGGACAGGGTGGCACTGAAGCTTTCTTT
CASRGQGGTEAFF
>.|many|TRBJ1-6|TRBV6-6|17
TGTGCCAGCAGTTACATCCCCTGGGGGCAGAATAATTCACCCCTCCACTTT
CASSYIPWGQNNSPLHF
>.|many|TRBJ2-1|TRBV20-1|19
TGCAGTGCTAGCAAAGGGGCGGGTCGGGGGCACAACTCCTACAATGAGCAGTTCTTC
CSASKGAGRGHNSYNEQFF
>.|many|TRBJ2-3|TRBV19|15
TGTGCCAGTAGTCCAGCAGGGGTGAGCACAGATACGCAGTATTTT
CASSPAGVSTDTQYF
>.|many|TRBJ1-2|TRBV29-1|12
TGCAGCGTTGGCTTCTTTAACTATGGCTACACCTTC
CSVGFFNYGYTF
>TRBD1|many|TRBJ2-1|TRBV5-1|16
TGCGCCAGCAGCTTAGACAGGGTCGGTGGGTACAATGAGCAGTTCTTC
CASSLDRVGGYNEQFF
>.|many|TRBJ2-5|TRBV5-1|14
TGCGCCAGCAGCTTGGGGGTTACACAAGAGACCCAGTACTTC
CASSLGVTQETQYF
>.|.|TRBJ1-5|TRBV4-1|16
TGCGCCAGCAGCCAAGAACGGCAGTATAGCAATCAGCCCCACCGTTTT
CASSQERQYSNQPHRF
>.|many|TRBJ2-7|TRBV28|14
TGTGCCAGCAGTTCCCGACAGGCGACCTACGAGCAGTACTTC
CASSSRQATYEQYF
>.|many|TRBJ2-7|TRBV12-3/TRBV12-4|15
TGTGCCAGCAGTATTGGCGAGACTAGGAGTTACGAGCAGTACTTC
CASSIGETRSYEQYF
>TRBD1|many|TRBJ1-6|TRBV6-5|13
TGTGCCAGCAGGGGGACAGGGGCTTCACCCCTCCACTTT
CASRGTGASPLHF
>TRBD2|few|TRBJ2-4|TRBV6-5|16
TGTGCCAGCAGGGGGACTAGCGGGAGCAATGAAAACATTCAGTACTTC
CASRGTSGSNENIQYF
>TRBD1|many|TRBJ1-4|TRBV6-6|15
TGTGCCAGCAGTGGGAGGGGGCGAGCTAATGAAAAACTGTTTTTT
CASSGRGRANEKLFF
>TRBD1|many|TRBJ2-1|TRBV19|11
TGTGCCAGTAAAAAACAGGGGAGGCAGTTCTTC
CASKKQGRQFF
>TRBD2|many|TRBJ2-1|TRBV9|15
TGTGCCAGCAGCACCTCCGGGACTACGCAAAATGAGCAGTTCTTC
CASSTSGTTQNEQFF
>.|many|TRBJ1-5|TRBV7-2|13
TGTGCCAGCAGCCCCGCGGAAAATCAGCCCCAGCATTTT
CASSPAENQPQHF
>.|many|TRBJ1-2|TRBV7-2|15
TGTGCCAGCAGCCCCGGGGGCAGTTCGATCGATGGCTACACCTTC
CASSPGGSSIDGYTF
>TRBD1|many|TRBJ2-2|TRBV18|16
TGTGCCAGCTCACCAAGCGACAGGGGAAACACCGGGGAGCTGTTTTTT
CASSPSDRGNTGELFF
>.|many|TRBJ2-1|TRBV3-1|12
TGTGCCAGCAGCCAAGACTACAATGAGCAGTTCTTC
CASSQDYNEQFF
>TRBD1|many|TRBJ2-3|TRBV29-1|14
TGCAGCGTTGGGGAGGACAGGGCCACAGATACGCAGTATTTT
CSVGEDRATDTQYF
>.|many|TRBJ2-2|TRBV10-3|15
TGTGCCATCAGTACACAAAACCGGGGGACCGGGGAGCTGTTTTTT
CAISTQNRGTGELFF
>TRBD1|many|TRBJ2-7|TRBV5-6|15
TGTGCCAGCAGCTTAGGGACAGGGGGAATCGACGAGCAGTACTTC
CASSLGTGGIDEQYF
>.|many|TRBJ2-1|TRBV30|15
TGTGCCTGGAGTGTATATCCGGGGAGCTACAATGAGCAGTTCTTC
CAWSVYPGSYNEQFF
>TRBD1|many|TRBJ2-7|TRBV7-2|14
TGTGCCAGCAGCCAATGGACAGGGCCGTACGAGCAGTACTTC
CASSQWTGPYEQYF
>TRBD1|many|TRBJ2-2|TRBV10-3|14
TGTGCCATCAGTGAGCAGGGGGAACCCGGGGAGCTGTTTTTT
CAISEQGEPGELFF
>TRBD1|many|TRBJ2-7|TRBV27|14
TGTGCCAGCAGGACCGGGACAGGGGCCTACGAGCAGTACTTC
CASRTGTGAYEQYF
>.|.|TRBJ2-5|TRBV9|13
TGTGCCAGCAATTTAAACAGCCAAGAGACCCAGTACTTC
CASNLNSQETQYF
>.|many|TRBJ1-1|TRBV5-1|14
TGCGCCAGCAGCTTGAGGGGCGAGCCAGCTGAAGCTTTCTTT
CASSLRGEPAEAFF
>.|many|TRBJ1-2|TRBV12-3/TRBV12-4|14
TGTGCCAGCAGTCCCACCCTGGGCCCCTATGGCTACACCTTC
CASSPTLGPYGYTF
>.|many|TRBJ2-1|TRBV10-3|16
TGTGCCATCACCAACACCGGGACTCAGTCCTACAATGAGCAGTTCTTC
CAITNTGTQSYNEQFF